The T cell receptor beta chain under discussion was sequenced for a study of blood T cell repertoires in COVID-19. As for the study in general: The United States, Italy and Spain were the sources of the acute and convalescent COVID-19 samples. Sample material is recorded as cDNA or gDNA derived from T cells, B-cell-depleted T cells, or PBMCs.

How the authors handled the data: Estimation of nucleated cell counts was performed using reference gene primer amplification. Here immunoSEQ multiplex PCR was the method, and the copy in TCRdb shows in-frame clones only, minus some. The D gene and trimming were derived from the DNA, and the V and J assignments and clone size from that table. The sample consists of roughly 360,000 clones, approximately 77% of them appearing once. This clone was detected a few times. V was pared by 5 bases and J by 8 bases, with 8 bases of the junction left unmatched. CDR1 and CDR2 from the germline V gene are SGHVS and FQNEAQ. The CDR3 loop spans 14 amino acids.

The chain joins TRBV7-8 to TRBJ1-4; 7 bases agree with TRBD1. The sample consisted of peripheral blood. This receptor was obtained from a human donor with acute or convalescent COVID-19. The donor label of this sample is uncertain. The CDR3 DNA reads TGTGCCAGCAGCGAACAGGGGTTGTCGGAAAAACTGTTTTTT. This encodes CASSEQGLSEKLFF.